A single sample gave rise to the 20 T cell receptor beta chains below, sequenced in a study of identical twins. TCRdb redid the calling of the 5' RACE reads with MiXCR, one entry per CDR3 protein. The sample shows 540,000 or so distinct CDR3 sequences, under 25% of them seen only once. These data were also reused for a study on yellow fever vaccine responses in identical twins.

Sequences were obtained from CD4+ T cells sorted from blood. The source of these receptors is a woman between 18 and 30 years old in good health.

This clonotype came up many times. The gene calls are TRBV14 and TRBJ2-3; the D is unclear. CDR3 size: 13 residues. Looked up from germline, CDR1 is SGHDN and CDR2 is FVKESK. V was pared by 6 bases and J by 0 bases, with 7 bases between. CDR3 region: CASSYLSTDTQYF. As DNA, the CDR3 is TGTGCCAGCAGTTATTTGAGCACAGATACGCAGTATTTT.

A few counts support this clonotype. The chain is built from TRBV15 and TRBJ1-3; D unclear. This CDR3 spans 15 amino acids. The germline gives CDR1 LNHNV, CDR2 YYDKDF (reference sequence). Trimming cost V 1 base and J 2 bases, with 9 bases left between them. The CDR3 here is CATSRGLTAGNTIYF. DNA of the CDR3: TGTGCCACCAGCAGAGGGTTGACCGCTGGAAACACCATATATTTT.

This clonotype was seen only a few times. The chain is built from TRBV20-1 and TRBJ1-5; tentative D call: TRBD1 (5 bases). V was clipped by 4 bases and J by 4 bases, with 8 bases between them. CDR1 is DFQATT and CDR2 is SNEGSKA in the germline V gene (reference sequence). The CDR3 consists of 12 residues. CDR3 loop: CSAKGPNQPQHF. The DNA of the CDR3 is TGCAGTGCTAAGGGACCTAATCAGCCCCAGCATTTT.

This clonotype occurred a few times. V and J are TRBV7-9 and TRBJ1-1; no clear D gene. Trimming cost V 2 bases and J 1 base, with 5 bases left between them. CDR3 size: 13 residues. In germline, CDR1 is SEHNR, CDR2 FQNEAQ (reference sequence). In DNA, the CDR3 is TGTGCCAGCAGCTTAAGGTGGAACACTGAAGCTTTCTTT. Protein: CASSLRWNTEAFF.

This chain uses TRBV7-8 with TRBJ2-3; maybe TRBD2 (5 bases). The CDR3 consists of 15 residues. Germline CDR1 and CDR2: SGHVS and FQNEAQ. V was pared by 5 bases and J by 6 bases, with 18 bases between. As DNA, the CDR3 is TGTGCCAGCAGCCCCGCTGGAGGCTACCGGGATACGCAGTATTTT. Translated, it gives CASSPAGGYRDTQYF.

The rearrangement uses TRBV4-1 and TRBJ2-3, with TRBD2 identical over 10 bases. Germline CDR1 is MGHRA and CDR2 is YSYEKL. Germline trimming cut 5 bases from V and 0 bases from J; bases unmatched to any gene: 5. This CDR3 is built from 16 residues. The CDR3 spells CASSVLAGVSTDTQYF. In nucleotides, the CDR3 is TGCGCCAGCAGCGTCCTAGCGGGGGTTAGCACAGATACGCAGTATTTT.

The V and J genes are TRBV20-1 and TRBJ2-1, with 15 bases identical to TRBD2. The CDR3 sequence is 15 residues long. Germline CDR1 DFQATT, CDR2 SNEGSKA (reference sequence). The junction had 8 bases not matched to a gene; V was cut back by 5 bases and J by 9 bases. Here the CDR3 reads CSASRTSGGAVEQFF. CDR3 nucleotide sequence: TGCAGTGCTTCCCGGACTAGCGGGGGGGCTGTTGAGCAGTTCTTC.

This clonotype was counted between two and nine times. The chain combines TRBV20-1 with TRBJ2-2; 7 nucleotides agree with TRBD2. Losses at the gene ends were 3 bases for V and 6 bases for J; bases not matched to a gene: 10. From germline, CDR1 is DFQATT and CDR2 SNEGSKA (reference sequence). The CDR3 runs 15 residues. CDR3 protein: CSASPGLRGAGELFF. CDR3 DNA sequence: TGCAGTGCTAGCCCGGGACTAAGGGGAGCCGGGGAGCTGTTTTTT.

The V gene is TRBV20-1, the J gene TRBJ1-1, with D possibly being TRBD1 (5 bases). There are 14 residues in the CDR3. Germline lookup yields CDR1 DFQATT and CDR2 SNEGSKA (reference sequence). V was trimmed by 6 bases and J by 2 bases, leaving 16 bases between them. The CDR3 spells CSAPRPGLNTEAFF. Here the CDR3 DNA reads TGCAGTGCCCCCCGGCCAGGGTTAAACACTGAAGCTTTCTTT.

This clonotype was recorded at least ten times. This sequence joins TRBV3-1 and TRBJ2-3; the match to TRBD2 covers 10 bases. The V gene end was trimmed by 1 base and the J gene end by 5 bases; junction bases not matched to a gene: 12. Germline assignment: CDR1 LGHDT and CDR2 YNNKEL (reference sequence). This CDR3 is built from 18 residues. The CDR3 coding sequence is TGTGCCAGCAGCCAAGTAATGGGGAGCGGGGGGGCGGTAGATACGCAGTATTTT. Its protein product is CASSQVMGSGGAVDTQYF.

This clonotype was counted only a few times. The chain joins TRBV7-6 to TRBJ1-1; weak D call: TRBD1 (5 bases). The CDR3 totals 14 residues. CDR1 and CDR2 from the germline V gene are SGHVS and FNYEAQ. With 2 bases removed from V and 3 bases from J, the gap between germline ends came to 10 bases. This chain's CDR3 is CASSLRQGDTEAFF. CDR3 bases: TGTGCCAGCAGCTTACGTCAGGGCGACACTGAAGCTTTCTTT.

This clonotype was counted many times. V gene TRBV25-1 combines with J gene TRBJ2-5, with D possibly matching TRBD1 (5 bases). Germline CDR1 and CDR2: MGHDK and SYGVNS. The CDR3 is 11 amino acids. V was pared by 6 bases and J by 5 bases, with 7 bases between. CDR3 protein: CASSAGETQYF. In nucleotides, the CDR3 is TGTGCCAGCAGCGCAGGGGAGACCCAGTACTTC.

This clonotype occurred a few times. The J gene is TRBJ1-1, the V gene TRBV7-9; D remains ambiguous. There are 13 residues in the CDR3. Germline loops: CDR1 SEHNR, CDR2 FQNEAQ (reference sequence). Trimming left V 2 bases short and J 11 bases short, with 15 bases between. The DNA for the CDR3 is TGTGCCAGCAGCTTAAGGGTGCAGGCAGTGGCTTTCTTT. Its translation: CASSLRVQAVAFF.

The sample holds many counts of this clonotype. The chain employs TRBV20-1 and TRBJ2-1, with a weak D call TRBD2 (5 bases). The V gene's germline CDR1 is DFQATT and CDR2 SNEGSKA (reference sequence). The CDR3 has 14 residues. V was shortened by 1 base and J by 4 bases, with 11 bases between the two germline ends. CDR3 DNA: TGCAGTGCTAGAGGTGTAGCGCCTTACAATGAGCAGTTCTTC. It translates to CSARGVAPYNEQFF.

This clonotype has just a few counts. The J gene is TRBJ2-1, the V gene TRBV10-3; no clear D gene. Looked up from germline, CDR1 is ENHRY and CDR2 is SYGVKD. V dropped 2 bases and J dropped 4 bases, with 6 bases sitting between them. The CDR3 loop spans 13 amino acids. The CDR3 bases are TGTGCCATCAGTGAGGCAGATTACAATGAGCAGTTCTTC. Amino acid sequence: CAISEADYNEQFF.

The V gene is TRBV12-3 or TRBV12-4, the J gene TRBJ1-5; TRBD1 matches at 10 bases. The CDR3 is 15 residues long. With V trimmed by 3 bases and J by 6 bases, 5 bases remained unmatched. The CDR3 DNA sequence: TGTGCCAGCAGTTTGACAGGGGGCTCGGTTCAGCCCCAGCATTTT. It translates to CASSLTGGSVQPQHF.

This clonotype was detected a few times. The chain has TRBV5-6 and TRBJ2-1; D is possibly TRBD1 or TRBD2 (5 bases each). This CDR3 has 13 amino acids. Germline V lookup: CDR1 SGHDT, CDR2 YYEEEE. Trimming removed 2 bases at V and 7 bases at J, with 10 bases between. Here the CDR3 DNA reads TGTGCCAGCAGCTTTTGGGGGAATAATGAGCAGTTCTTC. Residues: CASSFWGNNEQFF.

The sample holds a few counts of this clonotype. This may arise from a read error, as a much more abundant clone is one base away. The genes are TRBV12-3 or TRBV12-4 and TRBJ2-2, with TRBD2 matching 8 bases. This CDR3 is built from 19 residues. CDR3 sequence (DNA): TGTACCAGCAGTTTTGGTCCGTCGTACGGGACTAGAGATACCGGGGAGCTGTTTTTT. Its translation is CTSSFGPSYGTRDTGELFF.

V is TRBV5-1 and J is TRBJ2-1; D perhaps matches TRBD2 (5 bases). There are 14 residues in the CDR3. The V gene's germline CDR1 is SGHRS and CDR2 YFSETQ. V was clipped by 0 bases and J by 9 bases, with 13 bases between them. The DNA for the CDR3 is TGCGCCAGCAGCTTGGTTCCCGGGGAAGGTGAGCAGTTCTTC. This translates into CASSLVPGEGEQFF.

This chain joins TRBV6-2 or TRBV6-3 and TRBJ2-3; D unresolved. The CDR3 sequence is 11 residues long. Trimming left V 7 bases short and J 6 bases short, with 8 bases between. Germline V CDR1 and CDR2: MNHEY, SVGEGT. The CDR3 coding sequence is TGTGCCAGCAAAAACGGGGATACGCAGTATTTT. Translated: CASKNGDTQYF.